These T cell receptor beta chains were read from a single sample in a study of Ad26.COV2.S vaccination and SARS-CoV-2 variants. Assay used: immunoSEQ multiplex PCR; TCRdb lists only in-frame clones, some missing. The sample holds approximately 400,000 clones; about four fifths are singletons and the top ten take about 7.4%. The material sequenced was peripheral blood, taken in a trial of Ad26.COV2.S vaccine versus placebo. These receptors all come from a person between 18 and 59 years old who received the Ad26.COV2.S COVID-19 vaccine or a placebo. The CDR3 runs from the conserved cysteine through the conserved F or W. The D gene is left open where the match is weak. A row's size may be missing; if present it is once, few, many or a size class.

CDR3 protein: CASSLFGGAGDTQYF; CDR3 DNA: TGTGCCAGCAGCTTATTCGGGGGGGCAGGAGATACGCAGTATTTT; J gene: TRBJ2-3; V gene: TRBV7-2; D gene: TRBD2; clone size: -; CDR3 length: 15
CDR3 protein: CASSRGTSSTGELFF; CDR3 DNA: TGTGCCAGCAGCAGAGGGACTAGCAGTACCGGGGAGCTGTTTTTT; J gene: TRBJ2-2; V gene: TRBV11-2; D gene: TRBD2; clone size: -; CDR3 length: 15
CDR3 protein: CASSLSRDRLQFF; CDR3 DNA: TGTGCCAGCAGCTTAAGCCGGGACAGATTACAGTTCTTC; J gene: TRBJ2-1; V gene: TRBV7-3; D gene: TRBD1; clone size: -; CDR3 length: 13
CDR3 protein: CASSLGQAHEKLFF; CDR3 DNA: TGTGCCAGCAGCTTGGGACAGGCTCATGAAAAACTGTTTTTT; J gene: TRBJ1-4; V gene: TRBV7-2; D gene: TRBD1; clone size: -; CDR3 length: 14
CDR3 protein: CASSLSRLNEQFF; CDR3 DNA: TGTGCCAGCAGTTTATCTAGGCTCAATGAGCAGTTCTTC; J gene: TRBJ2-1; V gene: TRBV27; D gene: -; clone size: once; CDR3 length: 13
CDR3 protein: CASSLDRGSRAQYF; CDR3 DNA: TGTGCCAGCAGCTTAGACCGGGGATCAAGGGCCCAGTACTTC; J gene: TRBJ2-5; V gene: TRBV7-8; D gene: -; clone size: -; CDR3 length: 14
CDR3 protein: CASSSNLPGPLLF; CDR3 DNA: TGTGCCAGCAGCTCAAACCTACCGGGTCCCCTTCTCTTC; J gene: TRBJ2-7; V gene: TRBV5-4; D gene: -; clone size: once; CDR3 length: 13
CDR3 protein: CASSQDRNADTQYF; CDR3 DNA: TGTGCCAGCAGCCAAGACCGGAACGCGGATACGCAGTATTTT; J gene: TRBJ2-3; V gene: TRBV3-1/TRBV3-2; D gene: -; clone size: once; CDR3 length: 14
CDR3 protein: CASSQGPGQPQHF; CDR3 DNA: TGTGCCAGCAGCCAGGGGCCAGGGCAGCCCCAGCATTTT; J gene: TRBJ1-5; V gene: TRBV2; D gene: -; clone size: -; CDR3 length: 13
CDR3 protein: CASSSTGTGRYEQYF; CDR3 DNA: TGCGCCAGCAGCTCAACCGGGACAGGGCGCTACGAGCAGTACTTC; J gene: TRBJ2-7; V gene: TRBV5-1; D gene: TRBD1; clone size: -; CDR3 length: 15
CDR3 protein: CASSQKETQYF; CDR3 DNA: TGTGCCAGCAGCCAGAAAGAGACCCAGTACTTC; J gene: TRBJ2-5; V gene: TRBV14; D gene: -; clone size: -; CDR3 length: 11
CDR3 protein: CASSPHTADTQYF; CDR3 DNA: TGTGCCAGCTCACCACATACGGCAGATACGCAGTATTTT; J gene: TRBJ2-3; V gene: TRBV18; D gene: -; clone size: -; CDR3 length: 13
CDR3 protein: CASSQTGTGSTYGYTF; CDR3 DNA: TGTGCCAGCAGCCAGACCGGGACAGGGTCGACCTATGGCTACACCTTC; J gene: TRBJ1-2; V gene: TRBV5-6; D gene: TRBD1; clone size: -; CDR3 length: 16
CDR3 protein: CASSYWAGGANTEAFF; CDR3 DNA: TGTGCCAGCAGTTACTGGGCAGGGGGTGCGAACACTGAAGCTTTCTTT; J gene: TRBJ1-1; V gene: TRBV6-5; D gene: TRBD1; clone size: -; CDR3 length: 16
CDR3 protein: CASSPLGDSYNEQFF; CDR3 DNA: TGTGCCAGCAGCCCCCTGGGGGACTCCTACAATGAGCAGTTCTTC; J gene: TRBJ2-1; V gene: TRBV5-6; D gene: -; clone size: -; CDR3 length: 15
CDR3 protein: CASSQSTEGAEDTIYF; CDR3 DNA: TGCGCCAGCAGTCAATCGACTGAGGGGGCGGAGGACACCATATATTTT; J gene: TRBJ1-3; V gene: TRBV23-1; D gene: TRBD1; clone size: few; CDR3 length: 16
CDR3 protein: CAWGSGTLREQYF; CDR3 DNA: TGTGCCTGGGGAAGCGGGACCTTACGGGAGCAGTACTTC; J gene: TRBJ2-7; V gene: TRBV30; D gene: TRBD2; clone size: -; CDR3 length: 13
CDR3 protein: CASKTGTGANVLTF; CDR3 DNA: TGTGCCAGCAAGACGGGGACGGGGGCCAACGTCCTGACTTTC; J gene: TRBJ2-6; V gene: TRBV2; D gene: -; clone size: -; CDR3 length: 14
CDR3 protein: CASSSPYQPQHF; CDR3 DNA: TGTGCCAGCAGTTCCCCTTATCAGCCCCAGCATTTT; J gene: TRBJ1-5; V gene: TRBV6-2/TRBV6-3; D gene: -; clone size: once; CDR3 length: 12
CDR3 protein: CASSLQGRLSYNEQFF; CDR3 DNA: TGTGCCAGCAGTTTACAGGGGCGCCTCTCCTACAATGAGCAGTTCTTC; J gene: TRBJ2-1; V gene: TRBV27; D gene: -; clone size: few; CDR3 length: 16
CDR3 protein: CATSRIAGGRDTQYF; CDR3 DNA: TGTGCCACCAGCAGGATAGCGGGAGGTAGAGATACGCAGTATTTT; J gene: TRBJ2-3; V gene: TRBV15; D gene: TRBD2; clone size: once; CDR3 length: 15